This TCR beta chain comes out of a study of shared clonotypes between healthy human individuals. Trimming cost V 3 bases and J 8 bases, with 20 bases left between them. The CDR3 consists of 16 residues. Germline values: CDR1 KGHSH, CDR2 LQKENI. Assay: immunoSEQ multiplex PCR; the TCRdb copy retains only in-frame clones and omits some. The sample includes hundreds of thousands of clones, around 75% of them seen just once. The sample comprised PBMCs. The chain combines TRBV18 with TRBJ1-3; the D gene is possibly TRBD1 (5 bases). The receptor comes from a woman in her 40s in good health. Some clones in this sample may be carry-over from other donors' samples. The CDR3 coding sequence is TGTGCCAGCTCACCTGTCGGGGGGACCGCGGGGGACACCATATATTTT. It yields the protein CASSPVGGTAGDTIYF. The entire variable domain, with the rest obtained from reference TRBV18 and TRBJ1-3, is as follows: NAGVMQNPRHLVRRRGQEARLRCSPMKGHSHVYWYRQLPEEGLKFMVYLQKENIIDESGMPKERFSAEFPKEGPSILRIQQVVRGDSAAYFCASSPVGGTAGDTIYFGEGSWLTVV.